The rows below give T cell receptor beta chains drawn from one sample of a study of identifying expanded T cells in peripheral blood. The data were produced by immunoSEQ multiplex PCR, yet TCRdb's version contains in-frame clones alone and is incomplete. This table holds fewer than 65,000 clones, 87% found once. Sequenced: blood. These receptors were obtained from a person between 18 and 75 years old in good health. Each CDR3 is given with its conserved first and last residue.

>TRBV21-1|TRBJ1-2
CASSKEVLGDGYTF
>TRBV28|TRBJ2-3
CASRGGLAYADTQYF
>TRBV6-6|TRBJ2-3
CASRMPGLAGDTQYF
>TRBV27|TRBJ2-7
CASERLGGEQYF
>TRBV5-1|TRBJ2-7
CASSFERASYEQYF
>TRBV7-8|TRBJ1-4
CASSLASLNEKLFF
>TRBV25-1|TRBJ1-2
CASSELGGYGYTF
>TRBV30|TRBJ2-2
CAWSVPYRNTGELFF
>TRBV29-1|TRBJ1-2
CSAAGTGDRYGYTF
>TRBV18|TRBJ2-1
CASSPSGGDNEQFF
>TRBV6-6|TRBJ2-7
CATFPGQGSYEQYF
>TRBV27|TRBJ2-5
CASSPPGETQYF
>TRBV6-1|TRBJ1-1
CASSGTGWGEAFF
>TRBV28|TRBJ2-3
CASIRGLTDTQYF